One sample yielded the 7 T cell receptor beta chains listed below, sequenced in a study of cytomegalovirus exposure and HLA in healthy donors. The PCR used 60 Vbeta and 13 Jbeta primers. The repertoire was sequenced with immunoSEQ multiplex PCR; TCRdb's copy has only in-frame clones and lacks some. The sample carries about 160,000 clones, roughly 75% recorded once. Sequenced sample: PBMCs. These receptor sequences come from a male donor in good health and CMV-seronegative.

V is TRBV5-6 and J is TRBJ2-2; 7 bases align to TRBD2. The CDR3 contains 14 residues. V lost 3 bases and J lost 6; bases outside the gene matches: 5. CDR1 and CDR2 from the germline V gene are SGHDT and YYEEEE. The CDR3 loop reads CASSWGGAPGELFF. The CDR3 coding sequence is TGTGCCAGCAGCTGGGGGGGAGCCCCCGGGGAGCTGTTTTTT. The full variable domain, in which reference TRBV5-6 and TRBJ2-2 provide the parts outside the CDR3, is DAGVTQSPTHLIKTRGQQVTLRCSPKSGHDTVSWYQQALGQGPQFIFQYYEEEERQRGNFPDRFSGHQFPNYSSELNVNALLLGDSALYLCASSWGGAPGELFFGEGSRLTVL.

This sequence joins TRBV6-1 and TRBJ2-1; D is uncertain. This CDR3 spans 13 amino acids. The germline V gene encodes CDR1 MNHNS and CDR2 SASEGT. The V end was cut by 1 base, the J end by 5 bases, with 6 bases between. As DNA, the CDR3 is TGTGCCAGCAGTGAAGGCTACCACAATGAGCAGTTCTTC. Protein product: CASSEGYHNEQFF.

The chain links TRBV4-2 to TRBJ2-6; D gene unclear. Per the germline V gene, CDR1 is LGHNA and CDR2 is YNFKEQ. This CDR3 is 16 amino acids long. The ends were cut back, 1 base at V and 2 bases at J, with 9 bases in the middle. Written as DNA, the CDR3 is TGTGCCAGCAGCCAAGCAAAATTCCCTGGGGCCAACGTCCTGACTTTC. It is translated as CASSQAKFPGANVLTF.

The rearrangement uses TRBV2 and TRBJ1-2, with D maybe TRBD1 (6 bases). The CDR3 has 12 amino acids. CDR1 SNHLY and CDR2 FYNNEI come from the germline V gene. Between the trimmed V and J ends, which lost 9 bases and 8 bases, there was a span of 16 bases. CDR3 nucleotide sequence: TGTGCCAGTAACAGGGAAATGGGCGGCTACACCTTC. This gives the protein CASNREMGGYTF.

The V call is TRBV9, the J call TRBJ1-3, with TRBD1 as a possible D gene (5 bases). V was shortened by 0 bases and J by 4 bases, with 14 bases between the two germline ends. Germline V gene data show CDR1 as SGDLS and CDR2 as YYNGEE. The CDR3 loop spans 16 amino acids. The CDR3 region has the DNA TGTGCCAGCAGCGTAGGGGTAGGGACTACGGGAAACACCATATATTTT. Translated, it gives CASSVGVGTTGNTIYF.

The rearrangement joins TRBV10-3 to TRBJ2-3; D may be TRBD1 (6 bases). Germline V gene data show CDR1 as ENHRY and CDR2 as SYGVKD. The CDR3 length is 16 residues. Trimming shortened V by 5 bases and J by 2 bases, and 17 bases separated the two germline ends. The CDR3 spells CAISRDNLTPTDTQYF. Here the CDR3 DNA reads TGTGCCATCAGTAGGGACAACCTGACCCCCACAGATACGCAGTATTTT.

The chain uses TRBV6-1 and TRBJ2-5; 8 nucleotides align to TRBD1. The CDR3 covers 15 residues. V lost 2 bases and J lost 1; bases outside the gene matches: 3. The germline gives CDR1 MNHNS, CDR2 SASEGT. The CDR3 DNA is TGTGCCAGCAGTGAATTGGGGACAGGCCAAGAGACCCAGTACTTC. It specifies CASSELGTGQETQYF.